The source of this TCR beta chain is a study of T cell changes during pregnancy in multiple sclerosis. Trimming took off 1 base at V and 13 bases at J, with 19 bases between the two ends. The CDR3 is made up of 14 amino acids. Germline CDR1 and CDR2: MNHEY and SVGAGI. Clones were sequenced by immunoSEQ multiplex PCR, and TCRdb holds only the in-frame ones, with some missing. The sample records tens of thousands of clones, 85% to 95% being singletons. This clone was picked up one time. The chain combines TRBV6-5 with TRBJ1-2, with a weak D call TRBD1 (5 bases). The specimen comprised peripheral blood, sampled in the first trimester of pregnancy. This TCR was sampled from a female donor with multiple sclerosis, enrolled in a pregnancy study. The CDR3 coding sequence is TGTGCCAGCAGTTACTTGGGGCACCGTTATGGCCCCACCTTC. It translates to CASSYLGHRYGPTF.